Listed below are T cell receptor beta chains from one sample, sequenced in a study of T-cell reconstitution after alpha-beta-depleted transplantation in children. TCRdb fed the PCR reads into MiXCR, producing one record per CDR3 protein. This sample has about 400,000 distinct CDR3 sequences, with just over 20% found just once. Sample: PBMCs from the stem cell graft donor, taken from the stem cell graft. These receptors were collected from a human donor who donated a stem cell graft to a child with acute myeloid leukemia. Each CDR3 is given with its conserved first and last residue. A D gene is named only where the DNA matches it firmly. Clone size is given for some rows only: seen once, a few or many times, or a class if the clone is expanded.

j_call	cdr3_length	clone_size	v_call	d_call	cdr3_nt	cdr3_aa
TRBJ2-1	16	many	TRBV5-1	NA	TGCGCCAGCAGCAGTAGGGCGCTGAGCTCCTACAATGAGCAGTTCTTC	CASSSRALSSYNEQFF
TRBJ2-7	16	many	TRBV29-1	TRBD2	TGCAGCGTTGAAGATCCCGCGACTAGCGGGAGTTACGAGCAGTACTTC	CSVEDPATSGSYEQYF
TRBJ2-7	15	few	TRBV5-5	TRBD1	TGTGCCAGCAGCTCGACAGGGGTATCCGCCAGCGAGCAGTACTTC	CASSSTGVSASEQYF
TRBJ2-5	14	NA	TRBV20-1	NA	TGCAGTGCTAGAGAAGGGCGGACTCAAGAGACCCAGTACTTC	CSAREGRTQETQYF
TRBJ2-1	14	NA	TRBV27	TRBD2	TGTGCCAGCAGTCTAGCGGGAGGGCCGAGTGAGCAGTTCTTC	CASSLAGGPSEQFF
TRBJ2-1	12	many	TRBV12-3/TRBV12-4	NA	TGTGCCAGCAGCGCCCAGTATATTGAGCAGTTCTTC	CASSAQYIEQFF
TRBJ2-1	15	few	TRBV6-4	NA	TGTGCCAGCAGTTTGACGGGTGAAGGGATCAATGAGCAGTTCTTC	CASSLTGEGINEQFF
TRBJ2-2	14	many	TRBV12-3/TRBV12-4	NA	TGTGCCACCAAAGTGGATTCGAACACCGGGGAGCTGTTTTTT	CATKVDSNTGELFF
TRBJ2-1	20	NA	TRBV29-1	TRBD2	TGCAGCGTTGAAGAAGTCCCCGGACTAGCGGGAGAGAGCTCCTACAATGAGCAGTTCTTC	CSVEEVPGLAGESSYNEQFF
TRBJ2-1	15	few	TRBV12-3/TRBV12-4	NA	TGTGCCAGCAGTTTGCCTTCGGTGGGCGTCAATGAGCAGTTCTTC	CASSLPSVGVNEQFF
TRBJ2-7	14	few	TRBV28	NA	TGTGCCAGCAGACCCCCTGAGGAATCCTACGAGCAGTACTTC	CASRPPEESYEQYF
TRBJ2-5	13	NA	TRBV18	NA	TGTGCCAGCTCACCGCGACATGGGGAGACCCAGTACTTC	CASSPRHGETQYF
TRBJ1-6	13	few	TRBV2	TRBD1	TGTGCCTCCAAGACAGGGAGTAATTCACCCCTCCACTTT	CASKTGSNSPLHF
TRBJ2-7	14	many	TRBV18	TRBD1	TGTGCCAGCTCCCGCGGGACAGGGGGATACGAGCAGTACTTC	CASSRGTGGYEQYF
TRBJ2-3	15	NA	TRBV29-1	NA	TGCAGCGTCGGAAGGGACGGGAGCAGCGCAGATACGCAGTATTTT	CSVGRDGSSADTQYF
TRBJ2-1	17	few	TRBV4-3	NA	TGCGCCAGCAGCCAAGATGCAGTGGGAGTTGGGGACAATGAGCAGTTCTTC	CASSQDAVGVGDNEQFF
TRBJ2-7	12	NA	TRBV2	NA	TGTGCCAGCAGAACAACACTAGGAGTTCGGTACTTC	CASRTTLGVRYF
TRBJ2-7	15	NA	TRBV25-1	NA	TGTGCCAGCAGTGAAGACAAGCATCAATTCCACGAGCAGTACTTC	CASSEDKHQFHEQYF
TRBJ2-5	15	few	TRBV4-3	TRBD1	TGCGCCAGCAGCCAAGATTACAGGGGGGCGGAGACCCAGTACTTC	CASSQDYRGAETQYF
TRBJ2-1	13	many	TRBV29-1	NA	TGCAGCGTTGAGGGAGAACTAGTGAATGAGCAGTTCTTC	CSVEGELVNEQFF
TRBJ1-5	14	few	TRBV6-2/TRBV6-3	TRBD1	TGTGCCAGCAGTCGACAGGGGGCGAATCAGCCCCAGCATTTT	CASSRQGANQPQHF
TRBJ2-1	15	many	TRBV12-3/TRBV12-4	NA	TGTGCCAGCAGTTCGGGATCGACAGGTTACAATGAGCAGTTCTTC	CASSSGSTGYNEQFF
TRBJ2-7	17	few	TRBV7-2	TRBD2	TGTGCCAGCAGCTTAGCGGGTTCTAGCGGGGGCGCCTACGAGCAGTACTTC	CASSLAGSSGGAYEQYF